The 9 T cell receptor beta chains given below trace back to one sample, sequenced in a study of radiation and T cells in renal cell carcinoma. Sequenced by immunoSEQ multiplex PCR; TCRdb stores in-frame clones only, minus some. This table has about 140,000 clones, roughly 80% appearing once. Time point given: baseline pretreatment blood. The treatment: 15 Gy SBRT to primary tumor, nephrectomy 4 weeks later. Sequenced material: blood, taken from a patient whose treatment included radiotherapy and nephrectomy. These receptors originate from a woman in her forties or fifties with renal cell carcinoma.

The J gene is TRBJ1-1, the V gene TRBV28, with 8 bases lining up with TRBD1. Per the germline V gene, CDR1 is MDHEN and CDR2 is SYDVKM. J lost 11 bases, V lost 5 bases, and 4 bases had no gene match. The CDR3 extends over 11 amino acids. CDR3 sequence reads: CASSAQGVAFF. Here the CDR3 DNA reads TGTGCCAGCAGTGCACAGGGGGTGGCTTTCTTT.

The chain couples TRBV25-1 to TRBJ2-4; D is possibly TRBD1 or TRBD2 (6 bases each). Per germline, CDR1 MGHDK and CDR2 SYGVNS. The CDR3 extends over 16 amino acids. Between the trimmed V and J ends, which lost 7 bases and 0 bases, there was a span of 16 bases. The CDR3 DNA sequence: TGTGCCAGCATGCCCCAGGAGGGGGTAGCCAAAAACATTCAGTACTTC. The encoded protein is CASMPQEGVAKNIQYF.

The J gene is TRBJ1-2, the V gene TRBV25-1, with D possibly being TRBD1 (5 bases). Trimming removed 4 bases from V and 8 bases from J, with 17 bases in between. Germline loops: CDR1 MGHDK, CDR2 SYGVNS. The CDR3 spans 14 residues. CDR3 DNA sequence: TGTGCCAGCAGTGTTGGGACTAAGGCCTCCGGCTACACCTTC. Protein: CASSVGTKASGYTF.

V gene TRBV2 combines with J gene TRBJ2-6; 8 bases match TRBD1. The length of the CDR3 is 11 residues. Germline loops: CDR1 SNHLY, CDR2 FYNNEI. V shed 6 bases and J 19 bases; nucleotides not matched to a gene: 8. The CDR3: CASSLRDRLTF. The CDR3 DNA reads TGTGCCAGCAGCCTCCGGGACAGGCTCACTTTC.

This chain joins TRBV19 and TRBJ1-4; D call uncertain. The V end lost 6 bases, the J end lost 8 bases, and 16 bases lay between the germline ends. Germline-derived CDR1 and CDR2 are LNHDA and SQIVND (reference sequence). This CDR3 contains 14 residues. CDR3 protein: CASRSATRPEKLFF. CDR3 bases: TGTGCCAGTAGATCCGCGACCCGGCCGGAAAAACTGTTTTTT.

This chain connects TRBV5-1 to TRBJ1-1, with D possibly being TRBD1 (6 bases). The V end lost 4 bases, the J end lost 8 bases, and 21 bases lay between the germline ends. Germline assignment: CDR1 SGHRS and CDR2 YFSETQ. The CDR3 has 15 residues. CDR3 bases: TGCGCCAGCAGCCAAACCTCCTCAGGGGCAACAGAAGCTTTCTTT. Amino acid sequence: CASSQTSSGATEAFF.

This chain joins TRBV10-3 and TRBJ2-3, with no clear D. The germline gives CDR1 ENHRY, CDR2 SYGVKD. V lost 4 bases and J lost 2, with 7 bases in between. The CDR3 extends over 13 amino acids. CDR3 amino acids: CAISAGFTDTQYF. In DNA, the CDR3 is TGTGCCATCAGTGCCGGGTTCACAGATACGCAGTATTTT.

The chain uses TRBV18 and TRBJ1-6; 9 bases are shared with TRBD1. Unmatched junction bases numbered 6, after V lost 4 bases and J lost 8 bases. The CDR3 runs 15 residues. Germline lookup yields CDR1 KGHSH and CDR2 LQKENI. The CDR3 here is CASSQGQGLHSPLHF. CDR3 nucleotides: TGTGCCAGCTCACAAGGACAGGGGCTACATTCACCCCTCCACTTT.

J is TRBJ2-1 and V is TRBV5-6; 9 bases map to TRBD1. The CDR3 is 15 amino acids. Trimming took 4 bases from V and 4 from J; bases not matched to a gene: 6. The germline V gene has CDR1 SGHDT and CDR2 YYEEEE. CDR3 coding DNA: TGTGCCAGCAGCCCCGGGGACAGGGAGTACAATGAGCAGTTCTTC. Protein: CASSPGDREYNEQFF.